Each of the 13 T cell receptor beta chains below was sequenced from the same sample in a study of shared clonotypes between healthy human individuals. Method: immunoSEQ multiplex PCR; TCRdb's copy keeps in-frame clones and lacks some. The table lists over a million clones, 70% to 80% of them singletons. The source material was memory CD4+ T cells from PBMCs. Subset of the sample: CD45RA-negative fraction. The receptors were gathered from a man in his late teens or twenties in good health. Some clones in this sample may be carry-over from other donors' samples.

CDR3 nucleotides: TGTGCCAGCAGCCACCGCGGGACAGGGGGAATGGGCTACACCTTC. Protein: CASSHRGTGGMGYTF. The chain is built from TRBV28 and TRBJ1-2; 11 bases are shared with TRBD1. V shed 6 bases and J 8 bases; nucleotides not matched to a gene: 11. CDR1 is MDHEN, CDR2 SYDVKM, per germline. The CDR3 has 15 amino acids.

The CDR3 coding sequence is TGTGCCAGCAGTGACCAGGGGTCTGGGACAGATACGCAGTATTTT. Translated, it gives CASSDQGSGTDTQYF. The chain is built from TRBV28 and TRBJ2-3; weak D call: TRBD1 (6 bases). The CDR3 covers 15 residues. The germline gives CDR1 MDHEN, CDR2 SYDVKM. Trimming cost V 5 bases and J 3 bases, with 15 bases left between them.

This sequence joins TRBV5-1 and TRBJ2-7; weak D call: TRBD1 (5 bases). The V end lost 7 bases, the J end lost 0 bases, and 8 bases lay between the germline ends. The CDR3 covers 12 residues. Germline V gives CDR1 SGHRS, CDR2 YFSETQ. DNA for the CDR3: TGCGCCAGCGGGGCATCCTCCTACGAGCAGTACTTC. Translated, it gives CASGASSYEQYF. The full variable domain, in which reference TRBV5-1 and TRBJ2-7 provide the parts outside the CDR3, is KAGVTQTPRYLIKTRGQQVTLSCSPISGHRSVSWYQQTPGQGLQFLFEYFSETQRNKGNFPGRFSGRQFSNSRSEMNVSTLELGDSALYLCASGASSYEQYFGPGTRLTVT.

CDR3 nucleotide sequence: TGTGCCAGCAGCAAACCCGGGACAAGGGCCCAGTACTTC. Protein sequence: CASSKPGTRAQYF. The rearrangement uses TRBV7-8 and TRBJ2-5; TRBD1 is a possible D gene (6 bases). CDR3 size: 13 residues. Trimming removed 5 bases at V and 9 bases at J, with 16 bases between. Looked up from germline, CDR1 is SGHVS and CDR2 is FQNEAQ.

This sequence joins TRBV30 and TRBJ1-1, with TRBD1 matching 7 bases. The trim removed 4 bases at V and 6 bases at J, leaving 17 bases unmatched. Germline CDR1 GTSNPN, CDR2 SVGIG (reference sequence). This CDR3 spans 16 amino acids. This CDR3 reads CAWNGKGAIRRSEAFF. The CDR3 DNA sequence: TGTGCCTGGAACGGGAAGGGGGCGATAAGAAGGTCTGAAGCTTTCTTT.

The chain recombines TRBV5-1 with TRBJ1-5; maybe TRBD1 (5 bases). Per germline, CDR1 SGHRS and CDR2 YFSETQ. This CDR3 spans 13 amino acids. V lost 4 bases and J 3 bases, leaving 8 bases between the germline ends. CDR3 in amino acids: CASSAGPNQPQHF. The CDR3 nucleotides are TGCGCCAGCAGCGCGGGGCCCAATCAGCCCCAGCATTTT.

V usage is TRBV15 and J usage is TRBJ2-5; D might be TRBD2 (5 bases). V lost 1 base, J lost 4 bases, and 13 bases lay in between. Germline CDR1 LNHNV, CDR2 YYDKDF (reference sequence). The CDR3 spans 15 residues. DNA of the CDR3: TGTGCCACCAGCAGAGGGGCGCGGGTCGGAGAGACCCAGTACTTC. This translates into CATSRGARVGETQYF.

This sequence joins TRBV19 and TRBJ2-5; D is unresolved. Germline CDR1 reads LNHDA; CDR2 reads SQIVND (reference sequence). With 3 bases removed from V and 2 bases from J, the gap between germline ends came to 10 bases. The CDR3 consists of 14 residues. The CDR3 sequence: CASSIPQAQETQYF. CDR3 sequence (DNA): TGTGCCAGTAGTATCCCCCAAGCTCAAGAGACCCAGTACTTC.

This clone was detected only a few times. The chain employs TRBV27 and TRBJ2-7, with TRBD2 matching over 14 bases. The CDR3 totals 18 residues. V was clipped by 5 bases and J by 0 bases; unmatched bases: 9. Germline assignment: CDR1 MNHEY and CDR2 SMNVEV (reference sequence). In DNA, the CDR3 is TGTGCCAGCAGTCCAAGGACTAGCGGGAGGTATTACTCCTACGAGCAGTACTTC. Amino acid sequence: CASSPRTSGRYYSYEQYF.

V is TRBV2 and J is TRBJ1-1; 8 nucleotides align to TRBD1. The CDR3 extends over 14 amino acids. J lost 4 bases, V lost 4 bases, and 5 bases had no gene match. Per germline, CDR1 SNHLY and CDR2 FYNNEI. The CDR3 is CASSGQGAGTEAFF. CDR3 nucleotide sequence: TGTGCCAGCAGTGGGCAGGGGGCGGGCACTGAAGCTTTCTTT.

The V and J genes are TRBV7-2 and TRBJ1-4, with a possible D match to TRBD1 (6 bases). The V end lost 6 bases, the J end lost 7 bases, and 12 bases lay between the germline ends. CDR1 and CDR2 (germline): SGHTA, FQGNSA. The CDR3 consists of 13 residues. The CDR3 region is CASSPGGREKLFF. The CDR3 DNA reads as TGTGCCAGCAGTCCCGGGGGCCGTGAAAAACTGTTTTTT.

Comments on this clone: The identical CDR3 is also encoded by other nucleotide sequences in the sample. V usage is TRBV6-5 and J usage is TRBJ2-7; 9 bases align to TRBD2. V was clipped by 0 bases and J by 2 bases; unmatched bases: 2. The CDR3 has 15 amino acids. The germline V gene encodes CDR1 MNHEY and CDR2 SVGAGI. The CDR3 DNA sequence: TGTGCCAGCAGTTACTCAGCGGGAGGACCCTACGAGCAGTACTTC. Its protein product is CASSYSAGGPYEQYF.

The chain carries TRBV5-4 and TRBJ2-1; TRBD2 matches 7 bases. V was clipped by 5 bases and J by 6 bases; unmatched bases: 8. Germline lookup yields CDR1 SGHNT and CDR2 YYREEE (reference sequence). The CDR3 is 14 residues long. The CDR3 DNA sequence: TGTGCCAGCAGTCCTGAACTAGCGAGCAATGAGCAGTTCTTC. Translation: CASSPELASNEQFF.